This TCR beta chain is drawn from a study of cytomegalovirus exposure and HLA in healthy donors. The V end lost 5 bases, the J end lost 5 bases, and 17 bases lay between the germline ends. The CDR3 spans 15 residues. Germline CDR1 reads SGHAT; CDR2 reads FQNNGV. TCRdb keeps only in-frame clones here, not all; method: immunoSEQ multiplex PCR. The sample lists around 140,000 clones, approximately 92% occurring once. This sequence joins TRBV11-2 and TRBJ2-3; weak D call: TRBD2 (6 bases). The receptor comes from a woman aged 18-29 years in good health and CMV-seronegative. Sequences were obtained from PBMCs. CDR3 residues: CASSPVRGRGDTQYF. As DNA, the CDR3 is TGTGCCAGCAGCCCAGTGCGGGGACGTGGAGATACGCAGTATTTT.